Reported below is one TCR beta chain. The sample comes from a study of blood T cell repertoires in COVID-19. Whole-study context: Samples taken during acute and convalescent COVID-19 were collected in the United States, Italy and Spain. Nucleic acid was either cDNA or gDNA, and it came from T cells, B-cell-depleted T cells, or PBMCs.

The CDR3 extends over 16 amino acids. In germline, CDR1 is SGHVS, CDR2 FNYEAQ. V was trimmed by 3 bases and J by 0 bases, leaving 12 bases between them. Authors' analysis steps: Nucleated cell number was recorded as an estimate derived from reference gene primer amplification. The data were produced by immunoSEQ multiplex PCR, yet TCRdb's version contains in-frame clones alone and is incomplete. V and J calls and clone size are as listed in that table; D and trimming were resolved from the DNA. The sample shows 350,000 or so clones, about 91% of them seen only once. Patients in Seattle were enrolled during active infection, then followed longitudinally.

The receptor was derived from a woman aged 30 to 39 with COVID-19, enrolled during active disease. The sample was peripheral blood. The rearrangement joins TRBV7-6 to TRBJ1-5, with D tentatively TRBD1 (5 bases). The chain's CDR3 is CASSLLGGDSNQPQHF. The DNA of the CDR3 is TGTGCCAGCAGCTTGTTGGGGGGAGATAGCAATCAGCCCCAGCATTTT. Full variable domain (outside the CDR3, taken from reference TRBV7-6 and TRBJ1-5): GAGVSQSPRYKVTKRGQDVALRCDPISGHVSLYWYRQALGQGPEFLTYFNYEAQQDKSGLPNDRFSAERPEGSISTLTIQRTEQRDSAMYRCASSLLGGDSNQPQHFGDGTRLSIL.